Listed below are T cell receptor beta chains from one sample, sequenced in a study of T cells expressing NK-cell markers. After re-calling the 5' RACE reads, TCRdb lists one entry per CDR3 protein, DNA absent. This sample carries 300,000 to 500,000 distinct CDR3 sequences, with over 8.5% going to the ten biggest clones. The sample was blood T cells: a sorted CD56 or NKG2C T cell subset, CD4+ or CD8+ T cells, or bulk PBMC T cells (not recorded which). Every receptor here comes from a woman in her forties or fifties in good health. Both conserved end residues are part of each CDR3.

v_call	j_call	cdr3_aa
TRBV19	TRBJ1-3	CASSRAGSGNTIYF
TRBV28	TRBJ1-4	CASSLGQGVEKLFF
TRBV5-1	TRBJ1-2	CASSLAEGYGYTF
TRBV19	TRBJ1-5	CASSNSGIYQPQHF
TRBV6-1	TRBJ2-3	CASSEGGSTDTQYF
TRBV6-6	TRBJ1-5	CASSPPSTAGGNQPQHF
TRBV18	TRBJ2-4	CASSPRNGQGNIQYF
TRBV7-2	TRBJ2-1	CASSLALRSEQFF
TRBV6-2/TRBV6-3	TRBJ2-7	CASGQSSYEQYF
TRBV12-3/TRBV12-4	TRBJ1-2	CASSPRPGLQNYGYTF
TRBV11-3	TRBJ2-3	CASEEGFTDTQYF
TRBV10-3	TRBJ1-5	CAIRGVGRNQPQHF
TRBV10-3	TRBJ2-3	CAISQGPDTQYF
TRBV12-3/TRBV12-4	TRBJ1-5	CASSKGSKTGQPQHF
TRBV5-1	TRBJ2-2	CASARGAGDDTGELFF
TRBV12-3/TRBV12-4	TRBJ2-1	CASRAQEDYEQFF
TRBV6-4	TRBJ2-1	CASSEGSAPTSYNEQFF
TRBV20-1	TRBJ2-1	CSAREPTGLNYNEQFF
TRBV25-1	TRBJ2-3	CASGSKTDTQYF
TRBV6-6	TRBJ2-7	CASSKNQAGTGGYEQYF
TRBV6-1	TRBJ1-1	CASSPAGGGTEAFF
TRBV11-1	TRBJ2-2	CASSLRPYRNTGELFF
TRBV10-3	TRBJ2-3	CATLAGGPSDTQYF
TRBV10-3	TRBJ2-7	CAISGVGGTYEQYF
TRBV12-3/TRBV12-4	TRBJ1-2	CASRLGGGYTF
TRBV6-6	TRBJ2-3	CASSDGQGHLTDTQYF
TRBV12-3/TRBV12-4	TRBJ1-5	CASTLGSFNQPQHF
TRBV20-1	TRBJ2-1	CSARGTILIDEQFF
TRBV5-6	TRBJ2-1	CASSLGVAFNEQFF
TRBV20-1	TRBJ2-5	CSARGRLDGQETQYF
TRBV7-8	TRBJ2-1	CASSPEASYNEQFF
TRBV3-1	TRBJ2-6	CASSQRSPSSGANVLTF
TRBV15	TRBJ2-5	CATAQGGLETQYF
TRBV12-3/TRBV12-4	TRBJ2-2	CASSWDYRTGELFF
TRBV5-1	TRBJ1-1	CASSLLLRATGNTEAFF
TRBV5-6	TRBJ1-2	CASSPRDRLNYGYTF
TRBV10-3	TRBJ2-2	CAISYVAGATGELFF
TRBV11-2	TRBJ2-3	CASDSSSLTDTQYF
TRBV6-6	TRBJ1-1	CASSYSRGIEAFF
TRBV6-6	TRBJ1-1	CASTLQGAGAEAFF
TRBV24-1	TRBJ2-2	CATSVGAERGELFF
TRBV21-1	TRBJ2-3	CASSTPGLAIPFTDTQYF
TRBV7-9	TRBJ2-1	CASSLFSGTTKDNEQFF
TRBV7-9	TRBJ2-1	CASSSPGLAGYPFF
TRBV29-1	TRBJ2-3	CSVERQGTQYF
TRBV27	TRBJ2-1	CASSPIRGSGRGNEQFF
TRBV12-5	TRBJ2-7	CASGRGRSDEQYF
TRBV29-1	TRBJ1-1	CSVVLMNTEAFF
TRBV7-8	TRBJ2-3	CASSAGYPDTQYF
TRBV7-9	TRBJ2-1	CASRVEGPNEQFF
TRBV20-1	TRBJ2-5	CSATGLAGHLAETQYF